A single sample is the source of the 11 T cell receptor beta chains below, sequenced in a study of monozygotic twins with inflammatory bowel disease. TCRdb reworked the 5' RACE reads into one entry per CDR3 protein, no DNA. This sample contains more than 300,000 distinct CDR3 sequences. Sequenced material: blood. The receptors here all came from a human donor with ulcerative colitis or Crohn's disease, or a healthy co-twin of an affected twin (not recorded which).

The V gene is TRBV27, the J gene TRBJ2-7. Per the germline V gene, CDR1 is MNHEY and CDR2 is SMNVEV (reference sequence). The CDR3 runs 13 residues. CDR3: CASKPDSSYEQYF.

The rearrangement uses TRBV7-2 and TRBJ1-3; TCRdb lists TRBD1, though no DNA is available to test this call. This CDR3 spans 15 amino acids. The germline V gene encodes CDR1 SGHTA and CDR2 FQGNSA. The CDR3 reads CASSFKGATGNTIYF.

The genes are TRBV7-3 and TRBJ1-6; TCRdb reports TRBD1, a call that lacks DNA to check it against. Germline lookup yields CDR1 SGHTA and CDR2 FQGTGA. The CDR3 length is 15 residues. The CDR3 loop reads CASSLRTGENSPLHF.

The J gene is TRBJ2-1, the V gene TRBV5-1; TCRdb names TRBD2, which stays unverified in the absence of DNA. Per germline, CDR1 SGHRS and CDR2 YFSETQ. This CDR3 has 17 residues. The CDR3 sequence: CASSLSPTSGALNEQFF.

The chain has TRBV7-3 and TRBJ1-1. Germline V gene lookup returns CDR1 SGHTA and CDR2 FQGTGA. This CDR3 has 15 amino acids. CDR3: CASSLQQIRNTEAFF.

The chain has TRBV3-1 and TRBJ1-2; the D gene TCRdb calls, TRBD1, cannot be checked with no DNA. From germline, CDR1 is LGHDT and CDR2 YNNKEL (reference sequence). CDR3 length: 13 residues. This CDR3 reads CASSLNRGGGYTF.

The chain joins TRBV27 to TRBJ2-1; TCRdb indicates TRBD2, and absent DNA this call remains unverified. The length of the CDR3 is 15 residues. The germline CDR1 and CDR2 sequences are MNHEY and SMNVEV (reference sequence). The CDR3 region is CASSPTSGGRNEQFF.

V gene TRBV2 combines with J gene TRBJ2-1; absent DNA, TCRdb's TRBD1 call cannot be checked. The CDR3 loop spans 12 amino acids. CDR1 and CDR2 from the germline V gene are SNHLY and FYNNEI. CDR3 amino acids: CASRDRGFEQFF.

The V gene is TRBV5-3, the J gene TRBJ2-1; checking the TCRdb D call of TRBD2 is not possible without DNA. TRBV5-3 is filed as an ORF, its function uncertain. CDR3 size: 17 residues. The chain's CDR3 is CARSLGSGGSSYNEQFF.

This rearrangement joins TRBV7-2 to TRBJ2-3; the D call from TCRdb, TRBD2, cannot be confirmed without DNA. The CDR3 length is 16 residues. Looked up from germline, CDR1 is SGHTA and CDR2 is FQGNSA. The CDR3 protein is CASSFGEGSLTDTQYF.

The chain combines TRBV15 with TRBJ2-7; the TCRdb call, TRBD1, lacks DNA for checking. This CDR3 has 14 amino acids. Germline values: CDR1 LNHNV, CDR2 YYDKDF (reference sequence). CDR3 region: CATSVRRGTYEQYF.